The 15 T cell receptor beta chains listed next were all sequenced from one sample in a study of sequential checkpoint blockade in melanoma. As to treatment: randomized to nivolumab then ipilimumab (arm A) or the reverse (arm B). The repertoire was sequenced with immunoSEQ multiplex PCR; TCRdb's copy has only in-frame clones and lacks some. The table has 2,500 or so clones, less than 30% seen once. The input for sequencing was tumor tissue (inferred from file names), taken from a patient given nivolumab and ipilimumab in sequence. The source of these receptors is a human donor with melanoma.

In nucleotides, the CDR3 is TGCAGCGTTGAGTCAGGGCGTAGTCATGGCTACACCTTC. It is translated as CSVESGRSHGYTF. The chain recombines TRBV29-1 with TRBJ1-2, with a tentative D call TRBD1 (5 bases). The CDR3 covers 13 residues. The V gene's germline CDR1 is SQVTM and CDR2 ANQGSEA. Trimming stripped 3 bases from V and 6 bases from J, with 14 bases between.

This clone is labeled as medium-sized. V and J are TRBV11-3 and TRBJ1-5, with 11 bases matching TRBD1. From germline, CDR1 is SGHNT and CDR2 YENEEA. This CDR3 spans 15 amino acids. Trimming removed 6 bases from V and 5 bases from J; junction bases left unmatched: 6. The CDR3 DNA sequence: TGTGCCAGCAGAAAGGACAGGGGGCGAGATCAGCCCCAGCATTTT. It specifies CASRKDRGRDQPQHF.

This clone was observed a few times. This rearrangement joins TRBV6-8 to TRBJ2-7; 7 bases fit TRBD1. Germline CDR1 and CDR2: MNHGY and SAAAGT. The V and J ends lost 7 bases and 4 bases, in that order; junction bases with no gene match: 13. The CDR3 sequence is 15 residues long. CDR3 in amino acids: CASIPGQRDGYEQYF. For the CDR3, the DNA is TGTGCCAGCATTCCGGGACAGAGGGATGGATACGAGCAGTACTTC.

This clone was seen more than once but under ten times. V is TRBV6-8 and J is TRBJ2-5, with a tentative D call TRBD1 (6 bases). The germline gives CDR1 MNHGY, CDR2 SAAAGT. Trimming took 0 bases from V and 4 from J, leaving 12 bases between them. The CDR3 extends over 15 amino acids. The CDR3 DNA is TGTGCCAGCAGTTACTCAGGGGGAATGGGAGAGACCCAGTACTTC. Its protein product is CASSYSGGMGETQYF.

The rearrangement joins TRBV6-8 to TRBJ1-1, with 9 bases that match TRBD1. The CDR3 covers 18 residues. Unmatched junction bases numbered 19, after V lost 5 bases and J lost 6 bases. Germline values: CDR1 MNHGY, CDR2 SAAAGT. Here the CDR3 reads CASSRETSPGTGRAEAFF. CDR3 DNA: TGTGCCAGCAGTAGGGAAACCAGTCCCGGGACAGGGAGGGCTGAAGCTTTCTTT.

This CDR3 is CASSPGVGQPQHF. The CDR3 region has the DNA TGTGCCAGCTCACCAGGGGTAGGTCAGCCCCAGCATTTT. The rearrangement uses TRBV18 and TRBJ1-5; D call uncertain. CDR1 is KGHSH, CDR2 LQKENI, per germline. V was cut by 2 bases and J by 6 bases, with 8 bases left in between. The CDR3 has 13 amino acids. Drawing the rest from reference TRBV18 and TRBJ1-5, the complete variable domain is NAGVMQNPRHLVRRRGQEARLRCSPMKGHSHVYWYRQLPEEGLKFMVYLQKENIIDESGMPKERFSAEFPKEGPSILRIQQVVRGDSAAYFCASSPGVGQPQHFGDGTRLSIL.

This clone appeared a few times. The V gene is TRBV6-8, the J gene TRBJ2-1; 8 nucleotides match TRBD2. The CDR3 is 15 residues long. With V trimmed by 5 bases and J by 2 bases, 5 bases remained unmatched. Germline-derived CDR1 and CDR2 are MNHGY and SAAAGT. The CDR3 loop is CASSVLAGTYNEQFF. CDR3 nucleotide sequence: TGTGCCAGCAGTGTTTTAGCGGGGACCTACAATGAGCAGTTCTTC.

The sample holds a few counts of this clone. The chain links TRBV6-8 to TRBJ2-5, with D perhaps matching TRBD2 (5 bases). The CDR3 runs 14 residues. Trimming pared 10 bases from V and 5 bases from J, leaving 20 bases between. CDR1 is MNHGY, CDR2 SAAAGT, per germline. The CDR3 nucleotides are TGTGCCACGTCACGAGCGGCCCTAGGGGAGACCCAGTACTTC. Protein product: CATSRAALGETQYF.

The chain employs TRBV30 and TRBJ1-1; no firm D call. V lost 0 bases, J lost 4 bases, and 9 bases lay in between. Germline-derived CDR1 and CDR2 are GTSNPN and SVGIG (reference sequence). The CDR3 loop spans 13 amino acids. The CDR3 coding sequence is TGTGCCTGGAGTGTCCAGGAGGCCACTGAAGCTTTCTTT. This codes for CAWSVQEATEAFF.

The chain is built from TRBV18 and TRBJ1-4; no reliable D call. The CDR3 loop spans 16 amino acids. Per the germline V gene, CDR1 is KGHSH and CDR2 is LQKENI. The V end lost 6 bases, the J end lost 0 bases, and 14 bases lay between the germline ends. The CDR3 DNA follows: TGTGCCAGCTCGGTAGAAGGGTATGCAACTAATGAAAAACTGTTTTTT. Protein sequence: CASSVEGYATNEKLFF.

This clone was detected once. This chain uses TRBV18 with TRBJ2-3; no firm D call. CDR3 size: 16 residues. From germline, CDR1 is KGHSH and CDR2 LQKENI. V lost 3 bases to trimming and J lost 3 bases, with 16 bases between them. The CDR3 bases are TGTGCCAGCTCACCGAGCGCGAGCATAGGTACAGATACGCAGTATTTT. Translating it yields CASSPSASIGTDTQYF.

By sample share, this clone is medium-sized (0.01 to 0.1%). The chain recombines TRBV11-3 with TRBJ2-7; 9 bases line up with TRBD1. Germline CDR1 reads SGHNT; CDR2 reads YENEEA. V lost 3 bases and J lost 4; bases outside the gene matches: 4. This CDR3 has 14 amino acids. The CDR3 sequence is CASSLGQGGYEQYF. The CDR3 coding sequence is TGTGCCAGCAGCTTGGGACAGGGCGGATACGAGCAGTACTTC.

The chain is built from TRBV5-1 and TRBJ1-4; D perhaps matches TRBD1 (5 bases). The CDR3 is 15 residues long. Trimming shortened V by 4 bases and J by 0 bases, and 10 bases separated the two germline ends. Germline CDR1 reads SGHRS; CDR2 reads YFSETQ. The CDR3 sequence is CASSARQSTNEKLFF. In nucleotides, the CDR3 is TGCGCCAGCAGCGCAAGACAGTCAACTAATGAAAAACTGTTTTTT.

The chain combines TRBV4-1 with TRBJ2-1, with D perhaps assigned TRBD1 or TRBD2 (5 bases each). Between the trimmed V and J ends, which lost 3 bases and 7 bases, there was a span of 13 bases. Germline loops: CDR1 MGHRA, CDR2 YSYEKL. CDR3 length equals 14 residues. The CDR3 here is CASSHAGTRNEQFF. DNA of the CDR3: TGCGCCAGCAGCCACGCAGGGACGAGGAATGAGCAGTTCTTC.

In its sample, this clone was seen once. The DNA of the CDR3 is TGTGCCAGTAGTCCTTCAGGGACCTATAATTCACCCCTCCACTTT. The encoded protein is CASSPSGTYNSPLHF. This chain connects TRBV19 to TRBJ1-6, with TRBD1 as a possible D gene (5 bases). Germline V CDR1 and CDR2: LNHDA, SQIVND (reference sequence). Trimming shortened V by 5 bases and J by 2 bases, and 10 bases separated the two germline ends. The CDR3 is made up of 15 amino acids.